This TCR beta chain was found in a study of T cell responses to AZD1222 COVID-19 vaccine. Germline V CDR1 and CDR2: ENHRY, SYGVKD. The CDR3 has 14 amino acids. Trimming at V came to 2 bases and at J to 6 bases, leaving 3 bases not matched to a gene. Study-wide results and caveats: Spike-specific TCR breadth and depth rose after two AZD1222 doses.

Measured with immunoSEQ multiplex PCR; TCRdb has only the in-frame clones, and not every one. This table holds 90,000 to 100,000 clones, about 89% found once. For this clone: Its antigen is currently unknown.

Source: peripheral blood, taken on day 0 of AZD1222 vaccination. The TCR originated in an adult in good health. The gene calls are TRBV10-3 and TRBJ2-7; TRBD1 agrees at 11 bases. DNA of the CDR3: TGTGCCATCAGTGAGGGACAGGGGGCGGGCGAGCAGTACTTC. Translated, it gives CAISEGQGAGEQYF.